A single sample gave rise to the 25 T cell receptor beta chains below, sequenced in a study of blood T cell repertoires in COVID-19. Only in-frame clones appear in the TCRdb table, and some are missing; sequencing was by immunoSEQ multiplex PCR. The table includes roughly 140,000 clones, about 89% detected once. The sequenced material came from PBMCs or T cells enriched from blood (not recorded which). These receptors were collected from a man aged 55 to 70 who had recovered from COVID-19.

This chain connects TRBV19 to TRBJ2-2; the D gene is possibly TRBD1 (5 bases). Germline V gives CDR1 LNHDA, CDR2 SQIVND (reference sequence). V lost 4 bases and J 0 bases, leaving 15 bases between the germline ends. CDR3 length: 17 amino acids. In DNA form, the CDR3 reads TGTGCCAGTAGTAATCCCCCAGGACATTCGAACACCGGGGAGCTGTTTTTT. Its protein product is CASSNPPGHSNTGELFF.

V and J are TRBV6-5 and TRBJ1-4; 8 nucleotides match TRBD1. The CDR3 runs 13 residues. J lost 11 bases, V lost 9 bases, and 11 bases had no gene match. CDR1 MNHEY and CDR2 SVGAGI come from the germline V gene. DNA of the CDR3: TGTGCCAGTCGGACAGGGATGTCGGGGAAACTGTTTTTT. Residues: CASRTGMSGKLFF.

This clone was seen only once. CDR3 loop: CASSLPGTRSYEQYF. DNA of the CDR3: TGTGCCAGCAGCTTACCAGGGACACGGTCCTACGAGCAGTACTTC. The V gene is TRBV7-9, the J gene TRBJ2-7; the D gene is possibly TRBD1 (6 bases). The CDR3 loop spans 15 amino acids. Trimming removed 2 bases from V and 1 base from J, with 12 bases in between. CDR1 and CDR2 from the germline V gene are SEHNR and FQNEAQ (reference sequence).

The chain has TRBV27 and TRBJ1-1; 8 nucleotides line up with TRBD1. This CDR3 spans 13 amino acids. J gave up 5 bases and V 6 bases, and 5 bases lay outside the gene matches. Germline V gene lookup returns CDR1 MNHEY and CDR2 SMNVEV (reference sequence). CDR3 in amino acids: CASSPRTGTEAFF. The CDR3 DNA is TGTGCCAGCAGCCCTAGGACAGGGACTGAAGCTTTCTTT.

V is TRBV18 and J is TRBJ2-7; a possible D gene is TRBD1 (5 bases). This CDR3 spans 15 amino acids. Trimming shortened V by 1 base and J by 0 bases, and 10 bases separated the two germline ends. The germline gives CDR1 KGHSH, CDR2 LQKENI. In DNA form, the CDR3 reads TGTGCCAGCTCACCACTCCCAGGGTCCTCCTACGAGCAGTACTTC. This translates into CASSPLPGSSYEQYF. The full variable domain, in which reference TRBV18 and TRBJ2-7 provide the parts outside the CDR3, is NAGVMQNPRHLVRRRGQEARLRCSPMKGHSHVYWYRQLPEEGLKFMVYLQKENIIDESGMPKERFSAEFPKEGPSILRIQQVVRGDSAAYFCASSPLPGSSYEQYFGPGTRLTVT.

The chain recombines TRBV19 with TRBJ1-5; TRBD1 might be the D (5 bases). Germline values: CDR1 LNHDA, CDR2 SQIVND (reference sequence). V lost 5 bases to trimming and J lost 8 bases, with 13 bases between them. This CDR3 spans 13 amino acids. The CDR3 region is CASSWGEKEPQHF. CDR3 nucleotides: TGTGCCAGTAGTTGGGGGGAGAAGGAGCCCCAGCATTTT.

The chain recombines TRBV28 with TRBJ2-1; D perhaps matches TRBD2 (6 bases). Germline values: CDR1 MDHEN, CDR2 SYDVKM. The CDR3 extends over 14 amino acids. The ends were cut back, 1 base at V and 7 bases at J, with 11 bases in the middle. In nucleotides, the CDR3 is TGTGCCAGCAGTTTATTGGGACTTTTAAATGAGCAGTTCTTC. Encoded protein: CASSLLGLLNEQFF.

This clone was seen more than once but under ten times. For the CDR3, the DNA is TGTGCCAGCTCACCTGGGACTAGCGGGAACACCGGGGAGCTGTTTTTT. Protein product: CASSPGTSGNTGELFF. This chain connects TRBV18 to TRBJ2-2, with 11 bases identical to TRBD2. Trimming took 3 bases from V and 1 from J; bases not matched to a gene: 1. The germline CDR1 and CDR2 sequences are KGHSH and LQKENI. The CDR3 runs 16 residues.

The chain links TRBV28 to TRBJ1-6; D is unclear. CDR3 length: 14 amino acids. Looked up from germline, CDR1 is MDHEN and CDR2 is SYDVKM. Trimming took 6 bases from V and 0 from J, leaving 6 bases between them. This CDR3 is CASRPSSYNSPLHF. Here the CDR3 DNA reads TGTGCCAGCAGACCCAGCTCCTATAATTCACCCCTCCACTTT. Full variable domain (remainder filled in from reference TRBV28 and TRBJ1-6): DVKVTQSSRYLVKRTGEKVFLECVQDMDHENMFWYRQDPGLGLRLIYFSYDVKMKEKGDIPEGYSVSREKKERFSLILESASTNQTSMYLCASRPSSYNSPLHFGNGTRLTVT.

The chain is built from TRBV2 and TRBJ1-2; D is possibly TRBD1 (6 bases). V lost 5 bases to trimming and J lost 4 bases, with 14 bases between them. This CDR3 has 14 amino acids. CDR1 is SNHLY and CDR2 is FYNNEI in the germline V gene. The CDR3 DNA reads as TGTGCCAGCAGTCAGCAGGGGCTCGGCTATGGCTACACCTTC. The encoded protein is CASSQQGLGYGYTF.

The chain uses TRBV12-3 or TRBV12-4 and TRBJ2-7; a weak D match, TRBD1 (6 bases). Between the trimmed V and J ends, which lost 3 bases and 3 bases, there was a span of 6 bases. CDR3 length: 12 residues. This CDR3 is CASSFRGYEQYF. The CDR3 DNA sequence: TGTGCCAGCAGTTTCAGGGGCTACGAGCAGTACTTC.

The V and J genes are TRBV27 and TRBJ1-1; D not certain. Trimming left V 2 bases short and J 1 base short, with 8 bases between. CDR1 and CDR2 (germline): MNHEY, SMNVEV (reference sequence). The CDR3 runs to 14 residues. CDR3 region: CASSLMAWNTEAFF. The CDR3 DNA sequence: TGTGCCAGCAGTTTAATGGCCTGGAACACTGAAGCTTTCTTT.

This sequence joins TRBV14 and TRBJ2-1, with 7 nucleotides matching TRBD1. V lost 1 base to trimming and J lost 1 base; unmatched junction nucleotides: 1. CDR1 and CDR2 (germline): SGHDN, FVKESK. The CDR3 is made up of 15 amino acids. CDR3 loop: CASSQGTGSYNEQFF. The CDR3 DNA reads TGTGCCAGCAGCCAAGGGACAGGTTCCTACAATGAGCAGTTCTTC.

This rearrangement joins TRBV5-6 to TRBJ2-2; D not certain. V dropped 1 base and J dropped 3 bases, with 10 bases sitting between them. The germline V gene has CDR1 SGHDT and CDR2 YYEEEE. The CDR3 spans 15 residues. This CDR3 is CASSLTLGDTGELFF. The CDR3 DNA reads as TGTGCCAGCAGCTTGACCCTAGGAGACACCGGGGAGCTGTTTTTT.

The chain has TRBV7-6 and TRBJ1-6; 8 nucleotides align to TRBD1. Trimming at V came to 5 bases and at J to 9 bases, leaving 6 bases not matched to a gene. The CDR3 is made up of 14 amino acids. Germline lookup yields CDR1 SGHVS and CDR2 FNYEAQ. This chain's CDR3 is CASSHGQGSSPLHF. CDR3 bases: TGTGCCAGCAGCCATGGACAGGGTAGTTCACCCCTCCACTTT.

V gene TRBV7-9 combines with J gene TRBJ1-4, with D unresolved. CDR1 is SEHNR and CDR2 is FQNEAQ in the germline V gene (reference sequence). V shed 0 bases and J shed 5 bases, with 7 bases lying between them. This CDR3 comprises 14 residues. CDR3 loop: CASSLAGGNEKLFF. The CDR3 coding sequence is TGTGCCAGCAGCTTAGCCGGCGGGAATGAAAAACTGTTTTTT.

V gene TRBV3-1 (or the pseudogene TRBV3-2) combines with J gene TRBJ2-1; D is undetermined. Germline loops: CDR1 LGHDT, CDR2 YNNKEL (reference sequence). The germline V and J ends were trimmed by 8 bases and 6 bases, with 8 bases remaining between them. CDR3 length: 11 residues. The CDR3 DNA sequence: TGTGCCAGCGGGCATCTCAATGAGCAGTTCTTC. It is translated as CASGHLNEQFF.

The chain couples TRBV3-1 (or the pseudogene TRBV3-2) to TRBJ2-5, with a weak D call TRBD2 (5 bases). CDR3 length equals 14 residues. Trimming removed 1 base at V and 1 base at J, with 7 bases between. CDR1 LGHDT and CDR2 YNNKEL come from the germline V gene (reference sequence). For the CDR3, the DNA is TGTGCCAGCAGCCAAGCGGGATTCCAAGAGACCCAGTACTTC. This encodes CASSQAGFQETQYF.

The chain combines TRBV6-5 with TRBJ1-1; 8 bases are a match to TRBD1. There are 15 residues in the CDR3. Germline V gene lookup returns CDR1 MNHEY and CDR2 SVGAGI. The trim removed 0 bases at V and 1 base at J, leaving 1 base unmatched. CDR3 DNA sequence: TGTGCCAGCAGTTACTCGGGGACAGGGAACACTGAAGCTTTCTTT. This gives the protein CASSYSGTGNTEAFF.

This clone has just one count. The CDR3 here is CASSEIAGVTYEQYF. The CDR3 nucleotides read TGCGCCAGCAGTGAGATCGCCGGGGTCACCTACGAGCAGTACTTC. V is TRBV10-2 and J is TRBJ2-7; perhaps TRBD2 as D (5 bases). The ends were cut back, 2 bases at V and 2 bases at J, with 13 bases in the middle. Germline assignment: CDR1 WSHSY and CDR2 SAAADI. This CDR3 is 15 amino acids long.

The CDR3 loop is CASSQPSEQYF. The DNA for the CDR3 is TGTGCCAGCAGCCAACCCAGCGAGCAGTACTTC. The chain links TRBV11-2 to TRBJ2-7; D gene ambiguous. V gave up 5 bases and J gave up 6 bases, with 8 bases separating them. Germline V gene data show CDR1 as SGHAT and CDR2 as FQNNGV. This CDR3 is 11 amino acids long.

The rearrangement joins TRBV18 to TRBJ2-1, with 8 bases identical to TRBD2. The V gene's germline CDR1 is KGHSH and CDR2 LQKENI. The CDR3 length is 15 residues. Trimming took 10 bases from V and 6 from J; bases not matched to a gene: 14. The CDR3 DNA reads TGTGCCACGTCCGGCGGGGCGGGAGGCATCAATGAGCAGTTCTTC. It is translated as CATSGGAGGINEQFF.

This sequence joins TRBV18 and TRBJ2-2, with 11 bases identical to TRBD2. The CDR3 sequence is 16 residues long. After removal of 3 bases from V and 7 bases from J, the junction contained 7 bases not matched to a gene. Germline V gene data show CDR1 as KGHSH and CDR2 as LQKENI. CDR3 sequence reads: CASSPTSGKGGGELFF. As DNA, the CDR3 is TGTGCCAGCTCACCGACTAGCGGGAAAGGCGGCGGGGAGCTGTTTTTT.

This chain uses TRBV19 with TRBJ2-1; 13 nucleotides line up with TRBD2. The CDR3 is made up of 17 amino acids. With V trimmed by 5 bases and J by 4 bases, 8 bases remained unmatched. Germline V CDR1 and CDR2: LNHDA, SQIVND (reference sequence). The CDR3 spells CASSPWTSGGLYNEQFF. The DNA of the CDR3 is TGTGCCAGTAGTCCTTGGACTAGCGGGGGCCTTTACAATGAGCAGTTCTTC.

This clone occurred once. The chain is built from TRBV5-1 and TRBJ1-2; D might be TRBD1 (6 bases). Germline CDR1 is SGHRS and CDR2 is YFSETQ. Trimming cost V 4 bases and J 6 bases, with 10 bases left between them. This CDR3 contains 12 residues. This CDR3 is CASSHNRDGYTF. The DNA for the CDR3 is TGCGCCAGCAGCCACAACAGGGATGGCTACACCTTC.